This TCR beta chain was documented in a study of control samples from healthy donors and cancer patients. The CDR3 is 15 residues long. Germline lookup yields CDR1 SGHDN and CDR2 FVKESK. Concerning this clone itself: Germline is not matched at one junction end, which may reflect a read error.

Clones were read by immunoSEQ multiplex PCR, and TCRdb kept only the in-frame ones, dropping some. The data contain roughly 200,000 clones, roughly 94% of them seen just once; the ten biggest clones take up more than 1.3%. This chain joins TRBV14 and TRBJ1-3, with D unresolved. Sample: blood. This TCR was sampled from a man aged 45-65 years in good health. The DNA for the CDR3 is TGTGCCAGCAGCCAAGATCTTCGAGCTGGGAACACCATATATTTT. This translates into CASSQDLRAGNTIYF.